This TCR beta chain emerged from a study of T cells in Graves' hyperthyroidism and ophthalmopathy. Whole-study findings and limits: Ophthalmopathy and stable hyperthyroidism were told apart by a 13 V-J model. Model-based prediction identified ophthalmopathy a median about 6 months prior to its onset. Most clonotypes expanded in thyroid above 0.001 were likewise present in blood.

This clonotype was recorded many times. Its antigen remains unknown. In making diagnoses, clinical symptoms, serum thyroxine and TRAb, thyroid ultrasound and orbital computed tomography were all used. The CDR3 regions of TCR beta were amplified from RNA transcripts. The HTBI set primed first-round TCR CDR3 RT-PCR. TCRdb independently ran MiXCR on the multiplex PCR reads; one entry per CDR3 protein. The repertoire holds about 700,000 distinct CDR3 sequences, with 45% as singletons. Deletions cut 6 bases from V and 2 bases from J, with 9 bases between. In germline, CDR1 is KGHDR, CDR2 SFDVKD. The CDR3 extends over 14 amino acids.

The clonotype originates from an adult man with Graves' disease, either hyperthyroidism or ophthalmopathy (not recorded which). Material for sequencing was peripheral blood or thyroid tissue (not recorded which). The rearrangement uses TRBV24-1 and TRBJ2-2; D not resolved. The CDR3, as DNA: TGTGCCACCAGTCGGGCCGGAAACACCGGGGAGCTGTTTTTT. This translates into CATSRAGNTGELFF.